The subject of this entry is one T cell receptor beta chain. Its antigen is as yet unknown. RNA transcripts yielded amplified TCR beta CDR3 regions. The primer set for the first-round RT-PCR of the TCR CDR3 was HTBI. Each CDR3 protein is one row after TCRdb ran MiXCR on the multiplex PCR reads. Among 690,000 or so distinct CDR3 sequences listed, approximately 18% were seen once. In germline, CDR1 is SGHTA, CDR2 FQGNSA. V shed 6 bases and J 7 bases; nucleotides not matched to a gene: 8. CDR3 length: 14 residues. This sample was taken from a study of T cells in Graves' hyperthyroidism and ophthalmopathy. Study outcomes and limitations: A 13 V-J model separated ophthalmopathy from stable hyperthyroidism.

The sequenced material came from blood. The origin of this receptor is a woman aged 50 to 60 with Graves' hyperthyroidism that later progressed to Graves' ophthalmopathy. The gene calls are TRBV7-2 and TRBJ1-4; 7 nucleotides line up with TRBD1. In DNA form, the CDR3 reads TGTGCCAGCAGTACTAAGGGGGCGCTTGAAAAACTGTTTTTT. Amino acid sequence: CASSTKGALEKLFF.